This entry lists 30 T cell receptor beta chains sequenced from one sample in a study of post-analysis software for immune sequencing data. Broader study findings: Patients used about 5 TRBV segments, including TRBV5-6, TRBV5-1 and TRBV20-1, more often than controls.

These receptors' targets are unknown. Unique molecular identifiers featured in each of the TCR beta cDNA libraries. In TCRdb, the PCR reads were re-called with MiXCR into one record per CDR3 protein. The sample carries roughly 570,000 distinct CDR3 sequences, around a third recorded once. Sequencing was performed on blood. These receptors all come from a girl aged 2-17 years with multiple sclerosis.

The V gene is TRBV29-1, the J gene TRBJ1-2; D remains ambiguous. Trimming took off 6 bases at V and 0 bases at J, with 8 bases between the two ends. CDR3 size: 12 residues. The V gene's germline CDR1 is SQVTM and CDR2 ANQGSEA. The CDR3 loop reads CSVYGSNYGYTF. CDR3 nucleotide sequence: TGCAGCGTCTACGGCTCTAACTATGGCTACACCTTC.

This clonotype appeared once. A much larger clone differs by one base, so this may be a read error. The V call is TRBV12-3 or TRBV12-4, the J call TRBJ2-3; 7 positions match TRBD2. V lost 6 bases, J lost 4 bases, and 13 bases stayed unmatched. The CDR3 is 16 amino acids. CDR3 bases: TGTGCCAGCAGCCGCCGGGACTATTCGGGCGCAGATACGCAGTATTTT. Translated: CASSRRDYSGADTQYF.

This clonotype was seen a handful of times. CDR3 in amino acids: CASSRGLAGGISTDTQYF. The CDR3 DNA reads TGTGCCAGCAGCCGAGGACTAGCGGGGGGAATTAGCACAGATACGCAGTATTTT. The gene calls are TRBV12-3 or TRBV12-4 and TRBJ2-3; 14 bases line up with TRBD2. This CDR3 contains 18 residues. The trim removed 6 bases at V and 0 bases at J, leaving 8 bases unmatched.

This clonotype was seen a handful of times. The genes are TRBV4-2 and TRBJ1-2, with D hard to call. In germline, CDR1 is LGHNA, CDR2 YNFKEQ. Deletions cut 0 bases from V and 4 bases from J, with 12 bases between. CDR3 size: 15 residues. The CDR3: CASSQDWSVSYGYTF. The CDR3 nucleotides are TGTGCCAGCAGCCAAGATTGGTCGGTCTCCTATGGCTACACCTTC.

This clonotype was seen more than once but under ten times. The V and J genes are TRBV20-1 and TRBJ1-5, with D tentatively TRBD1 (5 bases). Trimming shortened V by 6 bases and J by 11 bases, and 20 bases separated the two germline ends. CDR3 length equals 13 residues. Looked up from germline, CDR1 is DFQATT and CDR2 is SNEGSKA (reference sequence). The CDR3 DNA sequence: TGCAGTGCAAGAACCGACTCGTTCAGGGCCCAGCATTTT. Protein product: CSARTDSFRAQHF.

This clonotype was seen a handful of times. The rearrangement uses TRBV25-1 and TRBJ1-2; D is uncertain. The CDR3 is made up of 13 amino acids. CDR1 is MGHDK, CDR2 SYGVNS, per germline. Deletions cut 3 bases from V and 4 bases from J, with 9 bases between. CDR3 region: CASSEAATYGYTF. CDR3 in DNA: TGTGCCAGCAGTGAGGCAGCCACCTATGGCTACACCTTC.

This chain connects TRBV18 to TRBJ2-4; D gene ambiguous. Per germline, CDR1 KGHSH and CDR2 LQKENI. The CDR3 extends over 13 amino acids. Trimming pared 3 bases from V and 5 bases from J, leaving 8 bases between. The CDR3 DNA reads TGTGCCAGCTCACCGAACCGTCAAAACATTCAGTACTTC. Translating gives CASSPNRQNIQYF.

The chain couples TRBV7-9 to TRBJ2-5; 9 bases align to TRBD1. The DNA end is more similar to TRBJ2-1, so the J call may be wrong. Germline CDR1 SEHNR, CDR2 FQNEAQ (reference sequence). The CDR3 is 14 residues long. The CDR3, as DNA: TGTGCCACCCGACAGGGGGGATACCAAGAGACCCAGTTCTTC. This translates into CATRQGGYQETQFF.

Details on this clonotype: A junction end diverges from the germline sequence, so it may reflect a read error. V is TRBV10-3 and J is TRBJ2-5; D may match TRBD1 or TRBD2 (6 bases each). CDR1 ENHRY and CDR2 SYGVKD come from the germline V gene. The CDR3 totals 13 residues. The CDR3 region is CVISEQGGETQYF. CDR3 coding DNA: TGTGTCATCAGTGAGCAAGGGGGGGAGACCCAGTACTTC.

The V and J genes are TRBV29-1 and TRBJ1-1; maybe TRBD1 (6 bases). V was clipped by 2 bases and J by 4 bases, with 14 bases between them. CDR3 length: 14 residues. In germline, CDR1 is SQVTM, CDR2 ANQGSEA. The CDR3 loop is CSVENKGGVTEAFF. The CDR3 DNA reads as TGCAGCGTTGAAAATAAAGGGGGTGTCACTGAAGCTTTCTTT.

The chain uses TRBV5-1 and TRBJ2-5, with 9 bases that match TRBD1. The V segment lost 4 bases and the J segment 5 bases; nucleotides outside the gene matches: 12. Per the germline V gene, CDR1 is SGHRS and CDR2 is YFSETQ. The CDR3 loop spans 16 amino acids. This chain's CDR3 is CASSPSGTGLSETQYF. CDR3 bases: TGCGCCAGCAGCCCCTCCGGGACAGGGCTGTCGGAGACCCAGTACTTC. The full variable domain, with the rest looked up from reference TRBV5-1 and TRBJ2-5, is KAGVTQTPRYLIKTRGQQVTLSCSPISGHRSVSWYQQTPGQGLQFLFEYFSETQRNKGNFPGRFSGRQFSNSRSEMNVSTLELGDSALYLCASSPSGTGLSETQYFGPGTRLLVL.

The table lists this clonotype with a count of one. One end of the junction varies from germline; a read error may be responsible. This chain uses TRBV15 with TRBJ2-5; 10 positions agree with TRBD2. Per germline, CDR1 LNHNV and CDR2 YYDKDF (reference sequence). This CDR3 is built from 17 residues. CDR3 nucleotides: TGTGCCACCAGCAGAGATGGTGGACTAGCGGCTCAAGAGACCCAGTGCTTC. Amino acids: CATSRDGGLAAQETQCF.

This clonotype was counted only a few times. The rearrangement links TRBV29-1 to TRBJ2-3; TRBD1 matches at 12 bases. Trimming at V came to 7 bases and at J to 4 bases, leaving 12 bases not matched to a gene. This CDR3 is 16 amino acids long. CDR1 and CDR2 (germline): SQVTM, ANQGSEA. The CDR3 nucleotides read TGCAGCGGTGTACGACCCGGGACAGGGGGCCCAGATACGCAGTATTTT. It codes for CSGVRPGTGGPDTQYF.

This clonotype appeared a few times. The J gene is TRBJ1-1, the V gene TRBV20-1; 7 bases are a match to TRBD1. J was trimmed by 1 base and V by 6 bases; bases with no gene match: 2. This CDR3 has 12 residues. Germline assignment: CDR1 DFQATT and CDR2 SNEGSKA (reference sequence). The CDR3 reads CSAGDRNTEAFF. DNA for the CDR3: TGCAGTGCGGGGGACAGGAACACTGAAGCTTTCTTT.

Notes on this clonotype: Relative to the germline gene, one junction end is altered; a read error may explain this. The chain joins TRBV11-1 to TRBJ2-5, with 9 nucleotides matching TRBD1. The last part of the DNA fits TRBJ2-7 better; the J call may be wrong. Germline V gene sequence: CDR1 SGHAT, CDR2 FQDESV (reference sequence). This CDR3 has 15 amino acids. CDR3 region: CTSSPRTGVGLEQYF. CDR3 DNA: TGTACCAGCAGCCCTCGGACAGGGGTAGGCCTCGAGCAGTACTTC.

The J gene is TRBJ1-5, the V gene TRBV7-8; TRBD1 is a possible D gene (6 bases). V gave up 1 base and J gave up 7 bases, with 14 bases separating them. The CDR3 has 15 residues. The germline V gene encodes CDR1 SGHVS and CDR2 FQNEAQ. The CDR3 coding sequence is TGTGCCAGCAGCTTAGAAAGGGGGGAAGGCCAGCCCCAGCATTTT. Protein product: CASSLERGEGQPQHF.

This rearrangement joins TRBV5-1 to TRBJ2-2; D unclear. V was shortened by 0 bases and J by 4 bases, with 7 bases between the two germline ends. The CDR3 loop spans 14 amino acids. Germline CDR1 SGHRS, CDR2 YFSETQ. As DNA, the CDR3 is TGCGCCAGCAGCTTGGGGCCCCCCACCGGGGAGCTGTTTTTT. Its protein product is CASSLGPPTGELFF.

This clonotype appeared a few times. CDR3 residues: CASSQAGVLYGYTF. The CDR3 DNA sequence: TGTGCCAGCAGCCAAGCTGGCGTACTCTATGGCTACACCTTC. The gene calls are TRBV3-1 and TRBJ1-2; D unclear. Germline CDR1 and CDR2: LGHDT and YNNKEL (reference sequence). The CDR3 runs 14 residues. The V end lost 1 base, the J end lost 4 bases, and 10 bases lay between the germline ends.

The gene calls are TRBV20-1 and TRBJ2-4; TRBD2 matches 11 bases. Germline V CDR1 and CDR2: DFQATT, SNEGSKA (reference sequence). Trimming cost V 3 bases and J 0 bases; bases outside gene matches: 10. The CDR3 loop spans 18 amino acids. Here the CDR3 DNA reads TGCAGTGCTAGTAGGTCTAGCGGGGGGCCGGTAGCCAAAAACATTCAGTACTTC. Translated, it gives CSASRSSGGPVAKNIQYF.

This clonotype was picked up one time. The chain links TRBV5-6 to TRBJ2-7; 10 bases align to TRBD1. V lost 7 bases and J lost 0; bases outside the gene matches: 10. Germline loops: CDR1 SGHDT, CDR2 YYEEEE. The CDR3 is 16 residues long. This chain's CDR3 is CASGPWTGGSSYEQYF. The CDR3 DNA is TGTGCCAGCGGCCCCTGGACAGGGGGAAGCTCCTACGAGCAGTACTTC. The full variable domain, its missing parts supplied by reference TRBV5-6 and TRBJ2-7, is DAGVTQSPTHLIKTRGQQVTLRCSPKSGHDTVSWYQQALGQGPQFIFQYYEEEERQRGNFPDRFSGHQFPNYSSELNVNALLLGDSALYLCASGPWTGGSSYEQYFGPGTRLTVT.

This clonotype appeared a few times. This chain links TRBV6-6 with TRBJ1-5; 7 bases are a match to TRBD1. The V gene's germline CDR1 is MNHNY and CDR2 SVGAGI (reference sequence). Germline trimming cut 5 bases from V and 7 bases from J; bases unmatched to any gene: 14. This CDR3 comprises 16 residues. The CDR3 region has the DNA TGTGCCAGCAGTCCCCCCGGGGCAGGGGGAAGGCAGCCCCAGCATTTT. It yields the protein CASSPPGAGGRQPQHF.

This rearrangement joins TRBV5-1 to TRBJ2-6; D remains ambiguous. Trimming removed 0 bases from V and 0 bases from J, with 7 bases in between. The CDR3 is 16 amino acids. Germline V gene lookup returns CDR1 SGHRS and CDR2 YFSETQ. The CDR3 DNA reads TGCGCCAGCAGCTTGGTAGTCAACTCTGGGGCCAACGTCCTGACTTTC. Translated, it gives CASSLVVNSGANVLTF.

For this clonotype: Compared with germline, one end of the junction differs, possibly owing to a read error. The CDR3 region has the DNA TGTGCCAGCAGCTTAGATCTAAACCGTCTAGCCAATGAGCGGTTCTTC. Its translation: CASSLDLNRLANERFF. The chain employs TRBV11-2 and TRBJ2-1, with D perhaps matching TRBD2 (5 bases). This CDR3 region has 16 residues. Germline V gene data show CDR1 as SGHAT and CDR2 as FQNNGV.

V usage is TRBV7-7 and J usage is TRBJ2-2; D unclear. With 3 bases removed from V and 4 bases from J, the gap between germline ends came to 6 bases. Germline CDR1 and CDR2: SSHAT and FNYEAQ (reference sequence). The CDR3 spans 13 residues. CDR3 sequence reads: CASSLLITGELFF. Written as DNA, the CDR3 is TGTGCCAGCAGCTTGTTAATCACCGGGGAGCTGTTTTTT.

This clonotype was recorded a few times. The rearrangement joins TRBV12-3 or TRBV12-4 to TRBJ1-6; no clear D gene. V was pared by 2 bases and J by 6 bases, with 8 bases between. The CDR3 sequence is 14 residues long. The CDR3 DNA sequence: TGTGCCAGCAGTTTAAAGGGCGGTAATTCACCCCTCCACTTT. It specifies CASSLKGGNSPLHF.

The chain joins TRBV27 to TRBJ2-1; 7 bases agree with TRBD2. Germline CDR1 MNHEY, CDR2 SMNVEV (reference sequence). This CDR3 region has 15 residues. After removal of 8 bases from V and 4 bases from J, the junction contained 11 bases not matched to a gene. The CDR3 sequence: CASSRPSGVYNEQFF. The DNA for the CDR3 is TGTGCCAGCTCCCGACCTAGCGGAGTTTACAATGAGCAGTTCTTC.

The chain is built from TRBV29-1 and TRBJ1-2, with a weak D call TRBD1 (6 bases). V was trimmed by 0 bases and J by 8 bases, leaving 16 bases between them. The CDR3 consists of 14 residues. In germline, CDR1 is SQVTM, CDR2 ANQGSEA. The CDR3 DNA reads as TGCAGCGTTGAAGATCAGGCGGGTGGGGGCGGCTACACCTTC. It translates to CSVEDQAGGGGYTF.

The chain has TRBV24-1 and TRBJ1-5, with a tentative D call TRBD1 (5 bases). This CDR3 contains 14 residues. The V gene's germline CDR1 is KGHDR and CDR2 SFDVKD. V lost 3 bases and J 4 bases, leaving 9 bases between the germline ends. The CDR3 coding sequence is TGTGCCACCAGTGATCCGACAGCGAATCAGCCCCAGCATTTT. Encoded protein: CATSDPTANQPQHF.

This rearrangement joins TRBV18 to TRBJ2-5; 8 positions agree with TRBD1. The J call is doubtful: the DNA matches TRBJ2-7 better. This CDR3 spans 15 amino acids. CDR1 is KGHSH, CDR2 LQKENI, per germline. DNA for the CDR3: TGTGCCAGCTCACTGGGGCCGGGACAGGTATACGAGCAGTACTTC. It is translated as CASSLGPGQVYEQYF.

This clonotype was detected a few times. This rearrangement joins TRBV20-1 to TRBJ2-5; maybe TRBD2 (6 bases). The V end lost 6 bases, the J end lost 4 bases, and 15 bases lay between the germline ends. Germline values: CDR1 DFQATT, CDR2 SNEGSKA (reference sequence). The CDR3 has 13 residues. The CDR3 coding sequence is TGCAGTGCGGCCGGCGGGGTTGGAGAGACCCAGTACTTC. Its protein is CSAAGGVGETQYF.